Shown below are 32 T cell receptor beta chains from a single sample sequenced in a study of blood T cells in healthy people across ages. Next came a second PCR, run for about 7 to 12 cycles, which used a sample-barcoded 5' primer along with a J-beta primer mix. MiXCR, run by TCRdb on the 5' RACE reads, gives a single entry per CDR3 protein. Among about 1.1 million distinct CDR3 sequences, more than 30% were seen once, and the ten largest hold around 13%. Source material: blood. These receptors came from a man aged 18 to 30 in good health.

This chain links TRBV5-1 with TRBJ1-2, with D perhaps matching TRBD1 (6 bases). The CDR3 totals 15 residues. CDR1 is SGHRS, CDR2 YFSETQ, per germline. The V end was cut by 4 bases, the J end by 6 bases, with 19 bases between. For the CDR3, the DNA is TGCGCCAGCAGCCTGGGCGGACAGATCCTAAATGGCTACACCTTC. Amino acids: CASSLGGQILNGYTF.

This clonotype was seen a handful of times. This chain joins TRBV9 and TRBJ2-1; 8 bases are shared with TRBD1. Germline-derived CDR1 and CDR2 are SGDLS and YYNGEE. CDR3 size: 15 residues. V lost 4 bases to trimming and J lost 5 bases; unmatched junction nucleotides: 8. Written as DNA, the CDR3 is TGTGCCAGCAGCACCGGGACAGGAACCGACAATGAGCAGTTCTTC. Translation gives CASSTGTGTDNEQFF.

The V call is TRBV11-2, the J call TRBJ2-1; no definite D call. Germline V gene sequence: CDR1 SGHAT, CDR2 FQNNGV. The V and J ends lost 1 base and 9 bases respectively, with 4 bases between them. The CDR3 consists of 11 residues. In DNA, the CDR3 is TGTGCCAGCAGCTTAGTTCCTGAGCAGTTCTTC. Protein sequence: CASSLVPEQFF.

This clonotype was counted at least ten times. This chain connects TRBV7-2 to TRBJ2-3; D unclear. The germline V gene has CDR1 SGHTA and CDR2 FQGNSA. Trimming removed 1 base from V and 2 bases from J, with 4 bases in between. The CDR3 is 13 amino acids. CDR3 loop: CASSLVLTDTQYF. CDR3 DNA: TGTGCCAGCAGCTTAGTTCTCACAGATACGCAGTATTTT. The variable domain in full, with the rest retrieved from reference TRBV7-2 and TRBJ2-3, is GAGVSQSPSNKVTEKGKDVELRCDPISGHTALYWYRQSLGQGLEFLIYFQGNSAPDKSGLPSDRFSAERTGGSVSTLTIQRTQQEDSAVYLCASSLVLTDTQYFGPGTRLTVL.

This clonotype was seen more than once but under ten times. The chain links TRBV6-2 or TRBV6-3 to TRBJ1-2, with D possibly being TRBD1 (6 bases). The CDR3 has 12 residues. Germline V CDR1 and CDR2: MNHEY, SVGEGT. Here the CDR3 reads CGSGQHNYGYTF. The DNA for the CDR3 is TGTGGTAGCGGACAGCACAACTATGGCTACACCTTC.

V gene TRBV6-2 or TRBV6-3 combines with J gene TRBJ2-1; 7 nucleotides agree with TRBD2. This CDR3 has 18 amino acids. Germline lookup yields CDR1 MNHEY and CDR2 SVGEGT. V was clipped by 2 bases and J by 2 bases; unmatched bases: 12. In DNA form, the CDR3 reads TGTGCCAGCAGTTACCCATCCGGGGGAGGGCGAACCTACAATGAGCAGTTCTTC. It codes for CASSYPSGGGRTYNEQFF.

This clonotype was detected a few times. The chain employs TRBV20-1 and TRBJ1-2; D gene ambiguous. The germline V and J ends were trimmed by 8 bases and 6 bases, with 13 bases remaining between them. Germline V lookup: CDR1 DFQATT, CDR2 SNEGSKA (reference sequence). The CDR3 length is 11 residues. The CDR3 sequence is CSPFSGNGYTF. CDR3 coding DNA: TGCAGTCCCTTCAGCGGGAATGGCTACACCTTC.

This chain joins TRBV11-3 and TRBJ2-3; TRBD2 matches 13 bases. Germline-derived CDR1 and CDR2 are SGHNT and YENEEA. The CDR3 runs to 18 residues. Trimming at V came to 5 bases and at J to 1 base, leaving 9 bases not matched to a gene. CDR3 loop: CASSLGLAGAFGTDTQYF. CDR3 DNA: TGTGCCAGCAGCCTAGGACTAGCGGGGGCCTTTGGCACAGATACGCAGTATTTT.

This clonotype was detected a few times. This sequence joins TRBV6-2 or TRBV6-3 and TRBJ2-2, with 7 positions matching TRBD1. V was clipped by 7 bases and J by 1 base; unmatched bases: 6. Per the germline V gene, CDR1 is MNHEY and CDR2 is SVGEGT. The CDR3 sequence is 15 residues long. The CDR3 DNA follows: TGTGCCAGCACCGACTGGACAGGGAACACCGGGGAGCTGTTTTTT. Its translation: CASTDWTGNTGELFF.

The rearrangement uses TRBV12-3 or TRBV12-4 and TRBJ2-1; D perhaps matches TRBD2 (5 bases). The CDR3 runs 13 residues. Trimming shortened V by 6 bases and J by 3 bases, and 9 bases separated the two germline ends. CDR3 in DNA: TGTGCCAGCAGCGGGGAAGTCTACAATGAGCAGTTCTTC. This translates into CASSGEVYNEQFF.

This clonotype showed up just a few times. V and J are TRBV27 and TRBJ1-4, with 7 bases fitting TRBD1. The CDR3 consists of 17 residues. Germline trimming cut 0 bases from V and 6 bases from J; bases unmatched to any gene: 10. Germline V lookup: CDR1 MNHEY, CDR2 SMNVEV (reference sequence). As DNA, the CDR3 is TGTGCCAGCAGTTTATCGAGACAGGGAGGAGTTTATGAAAAACTGTTTTTT. Amino acids: CASSLSRQGGVYEKLFF.

This sequence joins TRBV10-3 and TRBJ1-1; tentative D call: TRBD1 (5 bases). Germline assignment: CDR1 ENHRY and CDR2 SYGVKD. V was pared by 0 bases and J by 5 bases, with 19 bases between. The CDR3 has 17 residues. CDR3 protein: CAISESRQGAGKTEAFF. Here the CDR3 DNA reads TGTGCCATCAGTGAGTCGAGGCAGGGAGCCGGGAAGACTGAAGCTTTCTTT.

In this sample, this clonotype turned up a few times. The chain links TRBV4-1 to TRBJ2-7; D ambiguous. Trimming cost V 0 bases and J 6 bases, with 12 bases left between them. The germline gives CDR1 MGHRA, CDR2 YSYEKL. The CDR3 length is 14 residues. CDR3 DNA: TGCGCCAGCAGCCAAGATTATCGAGTTTCCGAGCAGTACTTC. Its translation: CASSQDYRVSEQYF.

This rearrangement joins TRBV4-3 to TRBJ2-2; possible D gene TRBD2, 6 bases. Trimming cost V 0 bases and J 1 base, with 9 bases left between them. CDR3 size: 16 residues. In germline, CDR1 is LGHNA, CDR2 YSLEER. CDR3 sequence: CASSQEGTVNTGELFF. CDR3 sequence (DNA): TGCGCCAGCAGCCAAGAAGGGACTGTGAACACCGGGGAGCTGTTTTTT.

This clonotype was found a few times. The CDR3 reads CAISVGAVNQPQHF. The CDR3 DNA reads as TGTGCCATCAGTGTAGGGGCAGTGAATCAGCCCCAGCATTTT. The rearrangement uses TRBV10-3 and TRBJ1-5; tentative D call: TRBD1 (5 bases). The CDR3 is 14 residues long. Germline V gene sequence: CDR1 ENHRY, CDR2 SYGVKD. Trimming pared 4 bases from V and 4 bases from J, leaving 11 bases between.

This clonotype was counted a few times. V and J are TRBV4-3 and TRBJ1-4; D gene uncertain. CDR1 is LGHNA, CDR2 YSLEER, per germline. CDR3 size: 15 residues. Deletions cut 0 bases from V and 0 bases from J, with 5 bases between. DNA of the CDR3: TGCGCCAGCAGCCAAGATGGCTCAACTAATGAAAAACTGTTTTTT. Its translation is CASSQDGSTNEKLFF.

This clonotype has a handful of counts. This rearrangement joins TRBV4-2 to TRBJ2-1, with 14 bases matching TRBD2. Germline V lookup: CDR1 LGHNA, CDR2 YNFKEQ. The junction had 2 bases not matched to a gene; V was cut back by 1 base and J by 3 bases. This CDR3 is 17 amino acids long. The DNA for the CDR3 is TGTGCCAGCAGCCAAGTTGGGACTAGCGGGGGCTACAATGAGCAGTTCTTC. This encodes CASSQVGTSGGYNEQFF.

The chain combines TRBV25-1 with TRBJ2-3, with a tentative D call TRBD1 (6 bases). This CDR3 has 14 residues. Germline V gene sequence: CDR1 MGHDK, CDR2 SYGVNS. Trimming shortened V by 3 bases and J by 7 bases, and 14 bases separated the two germline ends. Here the CDR3 DNA reads TGTGCCAGCAGTGACGCCAGGGGCACCAATACGCAGTATTTT. Protein: CASSDARGTNTQYF.

This clonotype turned up a few times. It may be a read error: a sequence one base away is much more abundant. This rearrangement joins TRBV29-1 to TRBJ2-7; 8 nucleotides line up with TRBD2. Per germline, CDR1 SQVTM and CDR2 ANQGSEA. After removal of 8 bases from V and 7 bases from J, the junction contained 13 bases not matched to a gene. This CDR3 has 13 residues. The CDR3 DNA reads as TGCAGCCAGGGCGGGGGGCAAGGCAATGAGCAGTACTTC. It yields the protein CSQGGGQGNEQYF.

CDR3 bases: TGTGCCAGCAGCTTAGGGACACGCGCCTTCTTCACCTTC. Translated: CASSLGTRAFFTF. J is TRBJ1-2 and V is TRBV11-1, with D perhaps TRBD1 (5 bases). The V gene's germline CDR1 is SGHAT and CDR2 FQDESV (reference sequence). The ends were cut back, 1 base at V and 13 bases at J, with 16 bases in the middle. The CDR3 covers 13 residues. Full variable domain (remainder filled in from reference TRBV11-1 and TRBJ1-2): EAEVAQSPRYKITEKSQAVAFWCDPISGHATLYWYRQILGQGPELLVQFQDESVVDDSQLPKDRFSAERLKGVDSTLKIQPAELGDSAMYLCASSLGTRAFFTFGSGTRLTVV.

Comment on this clonotype: One junction end disagrees with the germline gene, perhaps due to a read error. The chain carries TRBV6-5 and TRBJ2-1; 7 nucleotides match TRBD1. Germline loops: CDR1 MNHEY, CDR2 SVGAGI. This CDR3 has 14 amino acids. The CDR3 sequence is CASRSGTVNNERFF. Written as DNA, the CDR3 is TGTGCCAGCAGATCGGGGACAGTAAACAATGAGCGGTTCTTC.

The chain joins TRBV4-1 to TRBJ2-3; TRBD2 agrees at 11 bases. CDR1 and CDR2 (germline): MGHRA, YSYEKL. The trim removed 4 bases at V and 2 bases at J, leaving 11 bases unmatched. The CDR3 covers 18 residues. CDR3 loop: CASSLGFGTSGYTDTQYF. CDR3 coding DNA: TGCGCCAGCAGCCTCGGATTTGGGACTAGCGGATACACAGATACGCAGTATTTT.

CDR3 nucleotide sequence: TGTGCCAGCAGCCTCCCTGGAGGCGAGCAGTACTTC. Translation: CASSLPGGEQYF. J is TRBJ2-7 and V is TRBV14, with TRBD2 as a possible D gene (5 bases). Germline lookup yields CDR1 SGHDN and CDR2 FVKESK. The CDR3 has 12 residues. V lost 4 bases to trimming and J lost 6 bases, with 10 bases between them.

A few counts support this clonotype. The rearrangement links TRBV5-1 to TRBJ2-1, with D hard to call. The germline gives CDR1 SGHRS, CDR2 YFSETQ. The CDR3 sequence is 16 residues long. Trimming left V 3 bases short and J 0 bases short, with 13 bases between. The CDR3 protein is CASSSLAMRSYNEQFF. In DNA form, the CDR3 reads TGCGCCAGCAGCTCACTCGCTATGCGCTCCTACAATGAGCAGTTCTTC.

The chain carries TRBV6-6 and TRBJ2-5; D not resolved. Per the germline V gene, CDR1 is MNHNY and CDR2 is SVGAGI (reference sequence). The CDR3 length is 14 residues. Between the trimmed V and J ends, which lost 2 bases and 5 bases, there was a span of 12 bases. The DNA for the CDR3 is TGTGCCAGCAGTTACCCGGACGACGTGGAGACCCAGTACTTC. Translating gives CASSYPDDVETQYF.

This clonotype came up a few times. Mismatch with germline at one junction end may stem from a read error. The J gene is TRBJ1-1, the V gene TRBV4-2; D remains unclear. The CDR3 spans 13 residues. Germline lookup yields CDR1 LGHNA and CDR2 YNFKEQ. CDR3 nucleotide sequence: TGTGCCAGTAGCCATCTGTGGGACACTGAAGCTTTCTTT. Encoded protein: CASSHLWDTEAFF.

This clonotype was detected a few times. This chain connects TRBV6-5 to TRBJ2-3; D is perhaps TRBD1 (5 bases). The CDR3 consists of 14 residues. The germline gives CDR1 MNHEY, CDR2 SVGAGI. V lost 6 bases, J lost 2 bases, and 12 bases lay in between. The CDR3 DNA is TGTGCCAGCAGCACGGTGGGGCTCACAGATACGCAGTATTTT. Translating it yields CASSTVGLTDTQYF.

This clonotype occurred once. The chain combines TRBV12-3 or TRBV12-4 with TRBJ2-2; 12 bases are shared with TRBD2. V shed 2 bases, J shed 5 bases, and the junction held 3 bases outside the gene matches. CDR3 size: 16 residues. CDR3 residues: CASSLLAGGLTGELFF. CDR3 in DNA: TGTGCCAGCAGTTTACTAGCGGGGGGGTTAACCGGGGAGCTGTTTTTT.

The chain joins TRBV6-2 or TRBV6-3 to TRBJ2-5, with D uncertain. V was cut by 2 bases and J by 0 bases, with 7 bases left in between. In germline, CDR1 is MNHEY, CDR2 SVGEGT. This CDR3 is built from 14 residues. CDR3 nucleotide sequence: TGTGCCAGCAGTTACGTGGGGTACCAAGAGACCCAGTACTTC. It specifies CASSYVGYQETQYF.

This chain links TRBV7-9 with TRBJ2-1; 11 bases match TRBD1. Trimming removed 5 bases from V and 5 bases from J; junction bases left unmatched: 8. CDR1 and CDR2 (germline): SEHNR, FQNEAQ (reference sequence). This CDR3 is built from 16 residues. CDR3 sequence reads: CASSLPWDRGNNEQFF. The CDR3 DNA follows: TGTGCCAGCAGCCTTCCCTGGGACAGGGGGAACAATGAGCAGTTCTTC.

This chain links TRBV12-3 or TRBV12-4 with TRBJ1-5; 9 bases are shared with TRBD1. The V gene end was trimmed by 4 bases and the J gene end by 11 bases; junction bases not matched to a gene: 12. This CDR3 contains 15 residues. The CDR3 protein is CASSSTGGRERAQHF. The CDR3 bases are TGTGCCAGCAGTTCGACAGGGGGTCGCGAGCGAGCCCAGCATTTT.

V and J are TRBV15 and TRBJ1-6; D uncertain. Trimming removed 3 bases at V and 9 bases at J, with 6 bases between. Germline V gene lookup returns CDR1 LNHNV and CDR2 YYDKDF (reference sequence). This CDR3 spans 12 amino acids. The CDR3 region is CATSSSISPLHF. Written as DNA, the CDR3 is TGTGCCACCAGCAGCTCGATTTCACCCCTCCACTTT.